Following are 29 T cell receptor beta chains from one sample sequenced in a study of blood T cell repertoires in COVID-19. Using immunoSEQ multiplex PCR, the repertoire was profiled, and TCRdb retains in-frame clones only, with some absent. The repertoire has around 140,000 clones, around 90% of them found once; the top ten carry approximately 2%. Material for sequencing was peripheral blood. Receptor source: a man in his 70s with acute or convalescent COVID-19.

J is TRBJ1-1 and V is TRBV3-1 (or the pseudogene TRBV3-2), with 9 nucleotides matching TRBD1. This CDR3 spans 15 amino acids. Germline lookup yields CDR1 LGHDT and CDR2 YNNKEL (reference sequence). The trim removed 6 bases at V and 1 base at J, leaving 6 bases unmatched. In DNA, the CDR3 is TGTGCCAGCAGACATCGGGACAGGGAGAACACTGAAGCTTTCTTT. Translated, it gives CASRHRDRENTEAFF.

This rearrangement joins TRBV3-1 (or the pseudogene TRBV3-2) to TRBJ1-3; TRBD1 matches 8 bases. The CDR3 has 14 amino acids. J gave up 2 bases and V 4 bases, and 1 base lay outside the gene matches. The germline V gene encodes CDR1 LGHDT and CDR2 YNNKEL (reference sequence). The CDR3 nucleotides are TGTGCCAGCAGCCGACAGGGGCCTGGAAACACCATATATTTT. This gives the protein CASSRQGPGNTIYF.

This clone was seen once. CDR3 bases: TGCAGCGTTGACGTTGCAGGGGAGGGTACTGAAGCTTTCTTT. Protein sequence: CSVDVAGEGTEAFF. V gene TRBV29-1 combines with J gene TRBJ1-1, with D maybe TRBD1 (6 bases). There are 14 residues in the CDR3. The V and J ends lost 3 bases and 5 bases respectively, with 16 bases between them. Germline-derived CDR1 and CDR2 are SQVTM and ANQGSEA. Supplemented by reference TRBV29-1 and TRBJ1-1, the full variable domain reads SAVISQKPSRDICQRGTSLTIQCQVDSQVTMMFWYRQQPGQSLTLIATANQGSEATYESGFVIDKFPISRPNLTFSTLTVSNMSPEDSSIYLCSVDVAGEGTEAFFGQGTRLTVV.

This clone was recorded once. The CDR3 DNA reads as TGTGCCAGCAGCTTCCGTTCAGATACCGGGGAGCTGTTTTTT. It codes for CASSFRSDTGELFF. This chain uses TRBV7-9 with TRBJ2-2, with D unclear. Germline-derived CDR1 and CDR2 are SEHNR and FQNEAQ (reference sequence). The germline V and J ends were trimmed by 3 bases and 5 bases, with 10 bases remaining between them. The CDR3 covers 14 residues.

The V and J genes are TRBV5-1 and TRBJ1-1; 7 nucleotides match TRBD1. The CDR3 is made up of 13 amino acids. V was pared by 5 bases and J by 1 base, with 2 bases of the junction left unmatched. Germline V gene data show CDR1 as SGHRS and CDR2 as YFSETQ. The CDR3 coding sequence is TGCGCCAGCAGGACAGGGTCGAACACTGAAGCTTTCTTT. Protein: CASRTGSNTEAFF.

J is TRBJ1-5 and V is TRBV3-1 (or the pseudogene TRBV3-2); D remains unclear. The CDR3 extends over 14 amino acids. Germline CDR1 and CDR2: LGHDT and YNNKEL (reference sequence). The ends were cut back, 2 bases at V and 0 bases at J, with 5 bases in the middle. The CDR3, as DNA: TGTGCCAGCAGCCAACAGGATAGCAATCAGCCCCAGCATTTT. Its translation is CASSQQDSNQPQHF.

J is TRBJ1-1 and V is TRBV5-1; weak D call: TRBD1 (5 bases). The V end was cut by 1 base, the J end by 2 bases, with 12 bases between. The CDR3 sequence is 15 residues long. CDR1 is SGHRS, CDR2 YFSETQ, per germline. CDR3 nucleotides: TGCGCCAGCAGCTTGCTTGGCGGGGCCAACACTGAAGCTTTCTTT. Its translation: CASSLLGGANTEAFF.

This clone was seen more than once but under ten times. The chain uses TRBV5-1 and TRBJ2-5, with a tentative D call TRBD1 (5 bases). V was cut by 5 bases and J by 3 bases, with 11 bases left in between. The V gene's germline CDR1 is SGHRS and CDR2 YFSETQ. This CDR3 is 13 amino acids long. The CDR3 nucleotides are TGCGCCAGCAGAAAAGGGGAAGAAGAGACCCAGTACTTC. Its protein is CASRKGEEETQYF.

The chain employs TRBV3-1 (or the pseudogene TRBV3-2) and TRBJ1-3; no clear D. CDR1 and CDR2 from the germline V gene are LGHDT and YNNKEL (reference sequence). The CDR3 has 16 residues. V lost 1 base and J lost 0, with 10 bases in between. The CDR3 here is CASSQGKGVSGNTIYF. DNA for the CDR3: TGTGCCAGCAGCCAAGGTAAAGGAGTCTCTGGAAACACCATATATTTT.

This clone was seen just once. The chain combines TRBV5-4 with TRBJ2-1; 11 bases line up with TRBD2. Losses at the gene ends were 3 bases for V and 4 bases for J; bases not matched to a gene: 6. The CDR3 is 16 amino acids. Germline V gene lookup returns CDR1 SGHNT and CDR2 YYREEE (reference sequence). CDR3 protein: CASSWGLAGGYNEQFF. In DNA form, the CDR3 reads TGTGCCAGCAGCTGGGGTCTAGCGGGGGGTTACAATGAGCAGTTCTTC. Together with reference TRBV5-4 and TRBJ2-1, the CDR3 gives the full variable domain: ETGVTQSPTHLIKTRGQQVTLRCSSQSGHNTVSWYQQALGQGPQFIFQYYREEENGRGNFPPRFSGLQFPNYSSELNVNALELDDSALYLCASSWGLAGGYNEQFFGPGTRLTVL.

In DNA, the CDR3 is TGTGCCAGCAGTGAGGGACTAGCTTCCAATGAGCAGTTCTTC. Encoded protein: CASSEGLASNEQFF. The J gene is TRBJ2-1, the V gene TRBV6-4, with TRBD2 identical over 9 bases. Germline trimming cut 3 bases from V and 6 bases from J; bases unmatched to any gene: 3. CDR3 length: 14 residues. Germline CDR1 MRHNA, CDR2 SNTAGT.

The V call is TRBV19, the J call TRBJ1-1; weak D call: TRBD1 (6 bases). The germline CDR1 and CDR2 sequences are LNHDA and SQIVND (reference sequence). V lost 5 bases and J 1 base, leaving 8 bases between the germline ends. The CDR3 consists of 13 residues. CDR3: CASSYRENTEAFF. The CDR3 DNA is TGTGCCAGTAGTTACAGGGAGAACACTGAAGCTTTCTTT.

J is TRBJ2-5 and V is TRBV2; D is possibly TRBD1 (6 bases). CDR3 length equals 13 residues. Per germline, CDR1 SNHLY and CDR2 FYNNEI. V was clipped by 4 bases and J by 2 bases, with 8 bases between them. Here the CDR3 reads CASSVGQQETQYF. The DNA of the CDR3 is TGTGCCAGCAGTGTTGGACAGCAAGAGACCCAGTACTTC.

The rearrangement links TRBV4-1 to TRBJ2-7, with D perhaps TRBD2 (6 bases). CDR1 is MGHRA, CDR2 YSYEKL, per germline. CDR3 length equals 18 residues. V lost 4 bases and J 1 base, leaving 23 bases between the germline ends. The CDR3 DNA follows: TGCGCCAGCAGCCTAAGAGGAGGGGACGAAGACGGATCCTACGAGCAGTACTTC. The encoded protein is CASSLRGGDEDGSYEQYF.

The chain uses TRBV5-6 and TRBJ1-3; 7 bases agree with TRBD1. Germline V CDR1 and CDR2: SGHDT, YYEEEE. The CDR3 runs 14 residues. The V and J ends lost 1 base and 4 bases, in that order; junction bases with no gene match: 2. DNA for the CDR3: TGTGCCAGCAGCTTGCAAGGGGGCGGAAACACCATATATTTT. Translated, it gives CASSLQGGGNTIYF.

V gene TRBV5-1 combines with J gene TRBJ1-5; TRBD1 matches 9 bases. CDR1 and CDR2 from the germline V gene are SGHRS and YFSETQ. V shed 0 bases and J 0 bases; nucleotides not matched to a gene: 1. This CDR3 is built from 16 residues. The CDR3: CASSLGTGVSNQPQHF. The DNA of the CDR3 is TGCGCCAGCAGCTTGGGGACAGGGGTTAGCAATCAGCCCCAGCATTTT.

The J gene is TRBJ2-5, the V gene TRBV7-6, with D perhaps matching TRBD2 (5 bases). Germline loops: CDR1 SGHVS, CDR2 FNYEAQ. The CDR3 runs 13 residues. Trimming cost V 3 bases and J 5 bases, with 10 bases left between them. CDR3 sequence (DNA): TGTGCCAGCAGCTTTGGACCGGGGGAGACCCAGTACTTC. Translating it yields CASSFGPGETQYF.

V usage is TRBV7-8 and J usage is TRBJ2-2; 7 bases match TRBD2. CDR3 length: 16 residues. Germline V gene data show CDR1 as SGHVS and CDR2 as FQNEAQ. The junction had 11 bases not matched to a gene; V was cut back by 6 bases and J by 4 bases. CDR3 protein: CASRKIPGGGTGELFF. The CDR3 nucleotides are TGTGCCAGCAGGAAAATCCCGGGAGGCGGCACCGGGGAGCTGTTTTTT.

The chain has TRBV12-3 or TRBV12-4 and TRBJ2-7; D is unclear. V lost 8 bases to trimming and J lost 4 bases, with 6 bases between them. The CDR3 consists of 10 residues. CDR3 region: CASGQYEQYF. The CDR3 DNA is TGTGCCAGCGGGCAGTACGAGCAGTACTTC.

The chain joins TRBV28 to TRBJ1-1, with D possibly matching TRBD1 (6 bases). V lost 4 bases and J 3 bases, leaving 12 bases between the germline ends. This CDR3 region has 14 residues. Germline CDR1 MDHEN, CDR2 SYDVKM. CDR3 nucleotide sequence: TGTGCCAGCAGTTCGACAGGTGTGGACACTGAAGCTTTCTTT. Its translation is CASSSTGVDTEAFF.

The genes are TRBV11-2 and TRBJ2-3; 13 bases line up with TRBD2. The CDR3 loop spans 16 amino acids. V trimming: 3 bases; J trimming: 5 bases; junction bases outside the gene matches: 5. From germline, CDR1 is SGHAT and CDR2 FQNNGV. DNA for the CDR3: TGTGCCAGCAGCTTCAGGGGACTAGCGGGGAAAGATACGCAGTATTTT. Protein product: CASSFRGLAGKDTQYF.

The chain joins TRBV24-1 to TRBJ1-2, with 11 bases fitting TRBD1. V gave up 4 bases and J gave up 8 bases; unmatched junction bases: 8. The CDR3 covers 15 residues. Germline V CDR1 and CDR2: KGHDR, SFDVKD. CDR3 in DNA: TGTGCCACCAGTGACTCCGGGACAGGGGGTTTCGGCTACACCTTC. Encoded protein: CATSDSGTGGFGYTF.

This clone was counted once. The rearrangement uses TRBV18 and TRBJ1-2; 7 bases fit TRBD1. The trim removed 4 bases at V and 1 base at J, leaving 6 bases unmatched. This CDR3 spans 15 amino acids. Per germline, CDR1 KGHSH and CDR2 LQKENI. The CDR3 reads CASSQPGQNNYGYTF. For the CDR3, the DNA is TGTGCCAGCTCACAACCGGGACAGAATAACTATGGCTACACCTTC.

The chain employs TRBV7-9 and TRBJ2-7, with unresolved D. Germline V gives CDR1 SEHNR, CDR2 FQNEAQ (reference sequence). CDR3 length: 15 residues. Between the trimmed V and J ends, which lost 1 base and 0 bases, there was a span of 10 bases. CDR3 DNA sequence: TGTGCCAGCAGCTTAGTCGGCGGAGTCTCCTACGAGCAGTACTTC. Its translation: CASSLVGGVSYEQYF.

This clone was counted only a few times. V gene TRBV15 combines with J gene TRBJ1-1; a possible D gene is TRBD1 (6 bases). The germline CDR1 and CDR2 sequences are LNHNV and YYDKDF (reference sequence). There are 13 residues in the CDR3. V lost 5 bases and J lost 0, with 7 bases in between. CDR3 protein: CATSGGMNTEAFF. CDR3 bases: TGTGCCACCAGCGGGGGCATGAACACTGAAGCTTTCTTT.

The genes are TRBV30 and TRBJ2-1; 9 bases match TRBD2. Germline CDR1 reads GTSNPN; CDR2 reads SVGIG (reference sequence). This CDR3 contains 14 residues. V dropped 2 bases and J dropped 7; count of bases not matched to a gene: 6. The CDR3 loop reads CAWSRGRARNEQFF. For the CDR3, the DNA is TGTGCCTGGAGTCGCGGGAGGGCCCGGAATGAGCAGTTCTTC.

This sequence joins TRBV6-5 and TRBJ2-7; 9 bases fit TRBD1. Germline CDR1 MNHEY, CDR2 SVGAGI. The CDR3 spans 15 residues. The J segment lost 4 bases and the V segment lost 4 bases, leaving 8 bases of the junction unmatched. CDR3 nucleotide sequence: TGTGCCAGCAGTTCACCGGGACAGGGCCAATACGAGCAGTACTTC. Translated: CASSSPGQGQYEQYF.

V and J are TRBV19 and TRBJ1-1, with D perhaps TRBD1 (6 bases). This CDR3 is 13 amino acids long. Germline loops: CDR1 LNHDA, CDR2 SQIVND (reference sequence). Trimming shortened V by 7 bases and J by 4 bases, and 13 bases separated the two germline ends. The CDR3 reads CASNLRGGTEAFF. The CDR3 nucleotides are TGTGCCAGTAATCTCAGGGGCGGCACTGAAGCTTTCTTT. Combining the CDR3 with reference TRBV19 and TRBJ1-1 gives the whole variable domain DGGITQSPKYLFRKEGQNVTLSCEQNLNHDAMYWYRQDPGQGLRLIYYSQIVNDFQKGDIAEGYSVSREKKESFPLTVTSAQKNPTAFYLCASNLRGGTEAFFGQGTRLTVV.

V and J are TRBV6-4 and TRBJ2-1; TRBD2 aligns across 10 bases. Germline V CDR1 and CDR2: MRHNA, SNTAGT. The CDR3 sequence is 14 residues long. V was clipped by 4 bases and J by 9 bases; unmatched bases: 6. CDR3 coding DNA: TGTGCCAGCAGTGGGGGAGCGGGAGGGCTTGAGCAGTTCTTC. It specifies CASSGGAGGLEQFF.